These 21 T cell receptor beta chains share one sample of origin, sequenced in a study of tumor-infiltrating lymphocytes in primary liver carcinoma. From roughly 0.45 ug total RNA, TCR beta cDNA was generated with a primer in the constant region. Three nested multiplex PCR rounds, a slightly modified ARM-PCR method, built the TCR beta libraries. Researchers ran the first two PCR rounds for ten to eleven cycles each with TRBV1-TRBV30 forward primers and a C-beta reverse primer. TCRdb called the multiplex PCR reads again in MiXCR, with one record for every CDR3 protein. In the table there are 300,000 to 350,000 distinct CDR3 sequences, about 65% of which are singletons. Germline DNA was also extracted, with blood RNA taken from unsorted whole blood. Sequencing was carried out using peripheral blood. These receptors were collected from a man aged 35 to 55 with primary liver carcinoma and hepatitis B virus infection.

This clonotype has just one count. The J gene is TRBJ2-7, the V gene TRBV11-1, with 8 bases aligning to TRBD2. CDR1 and CDR2 (germline): SGHAT, FQDESV (reference sequence). The CDR3 is 15 amino acids. J gave up 2 bases and V 5 bases, and 8 bases lay outside the gene matches. CDR3 protein: CASSLTSASPYEQYF. The CDR3 bases are TGTGCCAGCAGCCTGACTAGCGCTAGCCCCTACGAGCAGTACTTC. The variable domain in full, with the rest retrieved from reference TRBV11-1 and TRBJ2-7, is EAEVAQSPRYKITEKSQAVAFWCDPISGHATLYWYRQILGQGPELLVQFQDESVVDDSQLPKDRFSAERLKGVDSTLKIQPAELGDSAMYLCASSLTSASPYEQYFGPGTRLTVT.

Notes on this clonotype: This may come from a read error, since a much larger clone is one base off. The chain is built from TRBV6-5 and TRBJ1-2, with D maybe TRBD1 (5 bases). The CDR3 has 13 residues. Looked up from germline, CDR1 is MNHEY and CDR2 is SVGAGI. CDR3 sequence (DNA): TGTGTCAGCAGTTGGGACGGCGTGAGTGGCTACACCTTC. Translated, it gives CVSSWDGVSGYTF.

About this clonotype: Germline is not matched at one junction end, which may reflect a read error. DNA of the CDR3: TGTGCCAGCAGTGGGACAGTGGACCAAGAGACCCATTACTTC. This encodes CASSGTVDQETHYF. J is TRBJ2-5 and V is TRBV11-1; the match to TRBD1 covers 7 bases. This CDR3 has 14 amino acids. Germline V gives CDR1 SGHAT, CDR2 FQDESV (reference sequence).

A note on this clonotype: One junction end does not reproduce the germline sequence, and a read error may be involved. The chain links TRBV5-4 to TRBJ1-2; tentatively, D is TRBD1 (6 bases). Per germline, CDR1 SGHNT and CDR2 YYREEE (reference sequence). The CDR3 spans 13 residues. The CDR3 spells CASSLRQDDGYIF. The CDR3 coding sequence is TGTGCCAGCAGCTTGAGACAGGACGATGGCTACATCTTC.

This chain links TRBV5-4 with TRBJ2-3, with D hard to call. Germline V gives CDR1 SGHNT, CDR2 YYREEE (reference sequence). The length of the CDR3 is 13 residues. V was pared by 2 bases and J by 2 bases, with 6 bases between. CDR3 DNA: TGTGCCAGCAGCTTCAGATACACAGATACGCAGTATTTT. Its translation: CASSFRYTDTQYF.

Concerning this clonotype itself: Given the absence of the conserved phenylalanine or tryptophan at the CDR3 end, a read error is likely. This chain joins TRBV11-2 and TRBJ2-2; D may correspond to TRBD1 or TRBD2 (6 bases each). Germline V lookup: CDR1 SGHAT, CDR2 FQNNGV. The CDR3 is made up of 17 amino acids. The CDR3: CTSSEPSGDRGLRELFS. CDR3 nucleotides: TGTACCAGCAGCGAACCATCAGGGGATCGGGGGTTACGGGAGCTGTTTTCT.

As regards this clonotype: This may come from a read error, since a much larger clone is one base off. J is TRBJ2-1 and V is TRBV6-5; TRBD2 matches 8 bases. This CDR3 region has 15 residues. Germline V gives CDR1 MNHEY, CDR2 SVGAGI. The CDR3 sequence is CASSYGTRFGNKQFF. Written as DNA, the CDR3 is TGTGCCAGCAGTTACGGGACTAGATTTGGCAATAAGCAGTTCTTC.

For this clonotype: A read error may account for a junction end that differs from germline. V and J are TRBV11-2 and TRBJ2-2; D uncertain. CDR1 and CDR2 (germline): SGHAT, FQNNGV. The CDR3 runs 14 residues. CDR3 bases: TGTGCTAGCAGCTTGTCGCAAAACACCGGGGAGCTGTTTTTT. Amino acid sequence: CASSLSQNTGELFF.

Comments on this clonotype: A single base separates this from a much larger clone, so it may be a read error. The chain couples TRBV12-3 or TRBV12-4 to TRBJ2-1; tentative D call: TRBD2 (6 bases). This CDR3 is 16 amino acids long. CDR3 DNA: TGTGCCAGCGGAAAATCCGGGGGTAGAAATTTCGATGAGCACTTCTTC. It is translated as CASGKSGGRNFDEHFF.

With regard to this clonotype: With a much larger clone just one base away, this may be a read error. The chain couples TRBV6-1 to TRBJ1-5; possibly TRBD1 for D (6 bases). There are 15 residues in the CDR3. Germline V gene data show CDR1 as MNHNS and CDR2 as SASEGT. The CDR3 here is CASMRGGHSNQPHHF. The DNA for the CDR3 is TGTGCCAGCATGCGCGGGGGGCATAGCAATCAGCCCCATCATTTT.

V and J are TRBV7-8 and TRBJ2-3; TRBD2 matches at 13 bases. This CDR3 has 16 amino acids. J gave up 4 bases and V 5 bases, and 6 bases lay outside the gene matches. Germline assignment: CDR1 SGHVS and CDR2 FQNEAQ. CDR3: CASSPRTSGSSDTQYF. CDR3 DNA sequence: TGTGCCAGCAGCCCGCGGACTAGCGGGAGTTCAGATACGCAGTATTTT.

Comment on this clonotype: One junction end disagrees with the germline gene, perhaps due to a read error. The chain joins TRBV29-1 to TRBJ2-3; 7 bases are shared with TRBD2. CDR1 SQVTM and CDR2 ANQGSEA come from the germline V gene. The CDR3 totals 15 residues. The CDR3 loop is CSVVAGWSFADTRYF. The CDR3 DNA follows: TGCAGCGTTGTAGCGGGCTGGAGCTTCGCAGATACGCGGTATTTT.

This clonotype came up many times. The chain combines TRBV11-2 with TRBJ2-1; TRBD2 matches at 14 bases. In germline, CDR1 is SGHAT, CDR2 FQNNGV. CDR3 length equals 13 residues. J lost 12 bases, V lost 6 bases, and 4 bases had no gene match. The CDR3 sequence: CASSKGLAGAQFF. Written as DNA, the CDR3 is TGTGCCAGCAGTAAGGGACTAGCGGGAGCGCAGTTCTTC.

Of note for this clonotype: One end of the junction does not line up with germline, which may come from a read error. The chain joins TRBV11-1 to TRBJ1-2; 8 nucleotides match TRBD1. CDR3 length equals 16 residues. Germline CDR1 is SGHAT and CDR2 is FQDESV (reference sequence). The CDR3 protein is CASSLAAGGASYGYSF. DNA for the CDR3: TGTGCCAGCAGCTTAGCGGCAGGGGGCGCAAGCTATGGCTACAGCTTC. Full variable domain (remainder filled in from reference TRBV11-1 and TRBJ1-2): EAEVAQSPRYKITEKSQAVAFWCDPISGHATLYWYRQILGQGPELLVQFQDESVVDDSQLPKDRFSAERLKGVDSTLKIQPAELGDSAMYLCASSLAAGGASYGYSFGSGTRLTVV.

This clonotype was found once. A much larger clone differs from this one at a single base, so this may be a read error. The CDR3 bases are TGTGACAGCAGTTTGGGCGGTACTAGCACAGATACGCAGTATTTT. Translated, it gives CDSSLGGTSTDTQYF. The J gene is TRBJ2-3, the V gene TRBV12-3 or TRBV12-4; D unclear. CDR3 length: 15 residues.

The CDR3 loop reads CASSLATSSYEQYF. In nucleotides, the CDR3 is TGTGCCAGCAGTTTAGCGACTAGCTCCTACGAGCAGTACTTC. The chain uses TRBV28 and TRBJ2-7, with a weak D call TRBD2 (6 bases). Germline V gene sequence: CDR1 MDHEN, CDR2 SYDVKM. CDR3 size: 14 residues. With 2 bases removed from V and 0 bases from J, the gap between germline ends came to 8 bases.

The chain uses TRBV7-9 and TRBJ2-1, with 16 bases identical to TRBD2. The CDR3 length is 18 residues. V lost 6 bases, J lost 4 bases, and 9 bases stayed unmatched. Germline lookup yields CDR1 SEHNR and CDR2 FQNEAQ (reference sequence). The CDR3 DNA follows: TGTGCCAGCAGACCGGGACTAGCGGGAGGGCCCGAGTACAATGAGCAGTTCTTC. Translated: CASRPGLAGGPEYNEQFF.

This chain uses TRBV11-2 with TRBJ2-7, with a possible D match to TRBD1 (9 bases). This CDR3 spans 15 amino acids. Germline lookup yields CDR1 SGHAT and CDR2 FQNNGV. The CDR3 DNA follows: TGTGCTAGCGGCTTAGCGGGACAGGGCGCCTACGAGCAGTACTTC. The encoded protein is CASGLAGQGAYEQYF.

This clonotype was found once. A read error may be the cause here, since a much bigger clone is one base away. As the CDR3 is not closed by the conserved phenylalanine or tryptophan, this likely results from a read error. V gene TRBV6-2 or TRBV6-3 combines with J gene TRBJ1-5; D possibly corresponds to TRBD1 (5 bases). Trimming removed 6 bases from V and 2 bases from J, with 5 bases in between. Germline CDR1 reads MNHEY; CDR2 reads SVGEGT. The CDR3 runs to 12 residues. The CDR3 sequence: CASRQGNQPQHY. DNA for the CDR3: TGTGCCAGCAGACAGGGCAATCAGCCCCAGCATTAT.

J is TRBJ1-1 and V is TRBV14, with D unclear. The V and J ends lost 6 bases and 2 bases respectively, with 13 bases between them. The CDR3 runs to 14 residues. Germline-derived CDR1 and CDR2 are SGHDN and FVKESK. The chain's CDR3 is CASRPPEGNTEAFF. CDR3 nucleotides: TGTGCCAGCAGGCCCCCCGAGGGAAACACTGAAGCTTTCTTT.

This chain links TRBV11-3 with TRBJ2-1, with 9 bases matching TRBD2. The CDR3 is made up of 16 amino acids. Germline trimming cut 1 base from V and 9 bases from J; bases unmatched to any gene: 10. From germline, CDR1 is SGHNT and CDR2 YENEEA. DNA of the CDR3: TGTGCCAGCAGCTTAGCGTGGGATAGCGGGAGACCTGAGCAGTTCTTC. Its translation is CASSLAWDSGRPEQFF.